One and the same sample provided the 16 T cell receptor beta chains below, sequenced in a study of response to subunit inactivated influenza vaccine. Using its own MiXCR run on the RT-PCR reads, TCRdb lists one record per CDR3 protein. The data hold 700,000 to 800,000 distinct CDR3 sequences, with less than 20% observed a single time. The sample consisted of PBMCs from blood, taken roughly 5 days after vaccination. These receptors originate from a man aged 50 to 59 who received an inactivated influenza vaccine.

This clonotype was counted a few times. The CDR3 is CASGHTNEQFF. DNA for the CDR3: TGTGCCAGCGGTCACACCAATGAGCAGTTCTTC. The V gene is TRBV6-2 or TRBV6-3, the J gene TRBJ2-1, with D unclear. This CDR3 is 11 amino acids long. Germline V lookup: CDR1 MNHEY, CDR2 SVGEGT. V dropped 8 bases and J dropped 6 bases, with 8 bases sitting between them.

The chain is built from TRBV4-3 and TRBJ2-3; 15 bases are shared with TRBD2. CDR1 LGHNA and CDR2 YSLEER come from the germline V gene. The CDR3 consists of 18 residues. V shed 0 bases and J 7 bases; nucleotides not matched to a gene: 8. CDR3 bases: TGCGCCAGCAGCCAAGATCTACGGACTAGCGGGGGGGGATATACGCAGTATTTT. This codes for CASSQDLRTSGGGYTQYF.

This chain links TRBV4-3 with TRBJ2-3, with D perhaps TRBD1 (6 bases). Per germline, CDR1 LGHNA and CDR2 YSLEER. The CDR3 runs to 18 residues. Trimming took 2 bases from V and 0 from J, leaving 18 bases between them. CDR3 loop: CASSQPTDSPTSTDTQYF. The CDR3, as DNA: TGCGCCAGCAGCCAACCTACGGACAGTCCGACTAGCACAGATACGCAGTATTTT.

The genes are TRBV9 and TRBJ2-1; the D gene is possibly TRBD1 (6 bases). Deletions cut 0 bases from V and 4 bases from J, with 20 bases between. The CDR3 totals 18 residues. CDR1 and CDR2 (germline): SGDLS, YYNGEE. The CDR3 nucleotides read TGTGCCAGCAGCGTAGCTCAAAATTATTCCAGGGGATACAATGAGCAGTTCTTC. It is translated as CASSVAQNYSRGYNEQFF.

The chain has TRBV9 and TRBJ2-6; 9 bases fit TRBD1. The V gene's germline CDR1 is SGDLS and CDR2 YYNGEE. The V segment lost 3 bases and the J segment 0 bases; nucleotides outside the gene matches: 4. The CDR3 runs to 17 residues. CDR3 protein: CASSDSTGGSGANVLTF. The CDR3, as DNA: TGTGCCAGCAGCGATTCGACAGGGGGCTCTGGGGCCAACGTCCTGACTTTC.

This chain links TRBV12-3 or TRBV12-4 with TRBJ2-3; the match to TRBD2 covers 14 bases. V lost 7 bases and J lost 9; bases outside the gene matches: 9. The CDR3 spans 15 residues. CDR3 coding DNA: TGTGCCAGCAAAACCGGGACTAGCGGGAGTGGGACGCAGTATTTT. Its protein product is CASKTGTSGSGTQYF.

This clonotype was detected a few times. The chain uses TRBV7-9 and TRBJ2-3; 11 positions match TRBD2. CDR1 is SEHNR and CDR2 is FQNEAQ in the germline V gene (reference sequence). This CDR3 comprises 16 residues. After removal of 3 bases from V and 2 bases from J, the junction contained 4 bases not matched to a gene. The CDR3 DNA reads TGTGCCAGCAGCTTGTTGGGACTAGCGGACACAGATACGCAGTATTTT. Translating gives CASSLLGLADTDTQYF.

The V call is TRBV15, the J call TRBJ2-7; no firm D call. Trimming removed 0 bases from V and 3 bases from J, with 6 bases in between. The CDR3 runs to 13 residues. Looked up from germline, CDR1 is LNHNV and CDR2 is YYDKDF (reference sequence). This CDR3 is CATSRENYYEQYF. The DNA of the CDR3 is TGTGCCACCAGCAGAGAGAATTACTACGAGCAGTACTTC.

The chain carries TRBV3-1 and TRBJ1-1, with a possible D match to TRBD1 (5 bases). The CDR3 runs to 15 residues. Germline CDR1 LGHDT, CDR2 YNNKEL (reference sequence). V shed 4 bases and J shed 2 bases, with 14 bases lying between them. The chain's CDR3 is CASSPNPDRNTEAFF. DNA of the CDR3: TGTGCCAGCAGCCCCAACCCTGACAGAAACACTGAAGCTTTCTTT.

The chain combines TRBV20-1 with TRBJ1-5, with a possible D match to TRBD1 (5 bases). V lost 2 bases and J 2 bases, leaving 10 bases between the germline ends. Looked up from germline, CDR1 is DFQATT and CDR2 is SNEGSKA (reference sequence). The CDR3 is made up of 14 amino acids. In nucleotides, the CDR3 is TGCAGTGCTAGAATCAGGGAGGGCAATCAGCCCCAGCATTTT. Encoded protein: CSARIREGNQPQHF.

This clonotype has more than one count but fewer than ten. The CDR3 reads CASRTQGGGNQPQHF. In nucleotides, the CDR3 is TGTGCCAGCAGAACCCAGGGAGGCGGCAATCAGCCCCAGCATTTT. This rearrangement joins TRBV6-2 or TRBV6-3 to TRBJ1-5; D is perhaps TRBD1 (5 bases). The germline V gene has CDR1 MNHEY and CDR2 SVGEGT. V was trimmed by 6 bases and J by 2 bases, leaving 14 bases between them. This CDR3 is built from 15 residues.

This chain joins TRBV18 and TRBJ2-7, with TRBD1 matching over 7 bases. This CDR3 spans 16 amino acids. Germline V CDR1 and CDR2: KGHSH, LQKENI. V trimming: 3 bases; J trimming: 1 base; junction bases outside the gene matches: 9. CDR3 DNA: TGTGCCAGCTCACCGAGACGACAGGGCCATTCCTACGAGCAGTACTTC. Its protein product is CASSPRRQGHSYEQYF.

The genes are TRBV20-1 and TRBJ1-2, with TRBD1 identical over 7 bases. The length of the CDR3 is 12 residues. V was clipped by 5 bases and J by 4 bases; unmatched bases: 4. CDR1 and CDR2 (germline): DFQATT, SNEGSKA (reference sequence). CDR3 protein: CSAGRQGYGYTF. CDR3 bases: TGCAGTGCTGGTAGACAGGGCTATGGCTACACCTTC.

This clonotype came up a few times. The chain carries TRBV6-2 or TRBV6-3 and TRBJ1-5; D is undetermined. V was pared by 5 bases and J by 3 bases, with 11 bases between. Germline V gene data show CDR1 as MNHEY and CDR2 as SVGEGT. This CDR3 has 14 residues. CDR3 in DNA: TGTGCCAGCAGTGCCACCCAGACCAATCAGCCCCAGCATTTT. It is translated as CASSATQTNQPQHF.

The chain is built from TRBV5-1 and TRBJ2-2; 10 positions agree with TRBD2. Germline CDR1 reads SGHRS; CDR2 reads YFSETQ. V shed 4 bases, J shed 6 bases, and the junction held 6 bases outside the gene matches. This CDR3 is 15 amino acids long. The CDR3 is CASSELAGMAGELFF. CDR3 bases: TGCGCCAGCAGCGAACTAGCGGGGATGGCCGGGGAGCTGTTTTTT.

This chain connects TRBV6-1 to TRBJ2-7; no firm D call. CDR1 and CDR2 from the germline V gene are MNHNS and SASEGT. CDR3 size: 17 residues. The ends were cut back, 5 bases at V and 3 bases at J, with 23 bases in the middle. The CDR3 here is CASSRSAIERASYEQYF. The CDR3 DNA reads as TGTGCCAGCAGTAGATCCGCAATTGAGCGAGCGAGCTACGAGCAGTACTTC.